This is a list of T cell receptor beta chains from one sample in a study of early stage breast cancer tumors. Here immunoSEQ multiplex PCR was the method, and the copy in TCRdb shows in-frame clones only, minus some. The sample gives several thousand clones, approximately 66% of which show up once; over 6.5% is in the top ten. Material for sequencing was breast tumor tissue. Receptors were obtained from a person between 65 and 79 years old with breast cancer. The CDR3 runs from the conserved cysteine through the conserved F or W. The D gene is left open where the match is weak. Expanded clones are given a class, and other clones once, few, many or no size at all.

TRBV4-3	TRBJ2-2	NA	NA	TGCGCCAGCAGCCTGGGGGGTCTGGCCGGGGAGCTGTTTTTT	CASSLGGLAGELFF
TRBV19	TRBJ1-5	NA	NA	TGTGCCAGTAGTCCCCCGCAGAGGGCAGTGAACCAGCCCCAGCATTTT	CASSPPQRAVNQPQHF
TRBV28	TRBJ2-1	NA	NA	TGTGCCAGCAGTTCCGGACAGATCAATGAGCAGTTCTTC	CASSSGQINEQFF
TRBV11-3	TRBJ1-5	TRBD1	large	TGTGCCAGCAGCCGACCGACCGGGACAGGGCGGGATCAGCCCCAGCATTTT	CASSRPTGTGRDQPQHF
TRBV6-1	TRBJ2-1	TRBD1	NA	TGTGCCAGCACCCCGCGGACAGGGCCCTACAATGAGCAGTTCTTC	CASTPRTGPYNEQFF
TRBV10-3	TRBJ2-7	NA	few	TGTGCCATCAGCTTCACAGGGAACGAGCAGTACTTC	CAISFTGNEQYF
TRBV7-2	TRBJ2-3	TRBD1	NA	TGTGCCAGCAGCTTTGGGACAGGGAGGGCAGATACGCAGTATTTT	CASSFGTGRADTQYF
TRBV7-7	TRBJ2-5	TRBD2	NA	TGTGCCAGCAGCACAAGCCGGGGACTAGGATCGGAGACCCAGTACTTC	CASSTSRGLGSETQYF
TRBV6-5	TRBJ2-5	TRBD2	NA	TGTGCCAGCAGTTTTCGCGGGGGGGAACAAGAGACCCAGTACTTC	CASSFRGGEQETQYF
TRBV7-7	TRBJ2-2	TRBD2	few	TGTGCCAGCAGCCCCGGACTAGATGCCGGGGAGCTGTTTTTT	CASSPGLDAGELFF
TRBV7-2	TRBJ1-5	NA	few	TGTGCCAGCAGCCTCCAGGCGGGGGACAATCAGCCCCAGCATTTT	CASSLQAGDNQPQHF
TRBV5-1	TRBJ2-7	TRBD1	medium-sized	TGCGCCAGCAGCTTGGGAGGGACAGGGTCCTACGAGCAGTACTTC	CASSLGGTGSYEQYF
TRBV11-2	TRBJ2-5	NA	NA	TGTGCCAGCAGCTTTCCAGGGGCGTCGGGGACCCAGTACTTC	CASSFPGASGTQYF
TRBV11-3	TRBJ2-2	TRBD1	NA	TGTGCCAGCAGCTCAGGGGGAAGCAGGGAGCTGTTTTTT	CASSSGGSRELFF
TRBV4-2	TRBJ1-5	NA	few	TGTGCCAGCAGCCAAGAGAACGGGAATCAGCCCCAGCATTTT	CASSQENGNQPQHF
TRBV9	TRBJ2-1	NA	NA	TGTGCCAGCAGCGTAGGCGGGTCGGTCAATGAGCAGTTCTTC	CASSVGGSVNEQFF
TRBV7-3	TRBJ1-1	NA	NA	TGTGCCAGCAGCACACAGGACAACACTGAAGCTTTCTTT	CASSTQDNTEAFF
TRBV5-1	TRBJ1-3	NA	few	TGCGCCAGCAGCCCGGGCCGGGACATAAGCTCTGGAAACACCATATATTTT	CASSPGRDISSGNTIYF
TRBV11-2	TRBJ1-2	TRBD1	few	TGTGCCAGCAGCTGGGACAGGGGATCTGCTGGCTACACCTTC	CASSWDRGSAGYTF
TRBV7-8	TRBJ1-2	NA	once	TGTGCCAGCAGCTTTTCAGGGGCCGGATACTTGGACTATGGCTACACCTTC	CASSFSGAGYLDYGYTF
TRBV5-1	TRBJ1-5	NA	NA	TGCGCCAGCAGCTTGGCAGGGAATAGCAATCAGCCCCAGCATTTT	CASSLAGNSNQPQHF
TRBV10-3	TRBJ1-4	TRBD1	NA	TGTGCCATATCGGACAGGTCTAATGAAAAACTGTTTTTT	CAISDRSNEKLFF
TRBV7-6	TRBJ2-1	NA	few	TGTGCCAGCAGCCCCGGGATCTACAATGAGCAGTTCTTC	CASSPGIYNEQFF
TRBV27	TRBJ1-1	NA	NA	TGTGCCAGCAGTTTAGCTGGGGGCGCTGAAGCTTTCTTT	CASSLAGGAEAFF
TRBV5-6	TRBJ2-4	TRBD2	NA	TGTGCCAGCAGCTTGGACGTCGTGCTAGCGGGGGCCAAAAACATTCAGTACTTC	CASSLDVVLAGAKNIQYF
TRBV4-3	TRBJ1-5	NA	NA	TGCGCCAGCAGCCAAGATAGGCGGCAGCCCCAGCATTTT	CASSQDRRQPQHF
TRBV5-1	TRBJ2-3	TRBD1	NA	TGCGCCAGCAGCTTGGCCGGGACAGGGGTCGGCACAGATACGCAGTATTTT	CASSLAGTGVGTDTQYF
TRBV5-5	TRBJ1-1	NA	NA	TGTGCCAGCAGCTTTCTCCCGTACACGAACACTGAAGCTTTCTTT	CASSFLPYTNTEAFF
TRBV18	TRBJ1-4	NA	once	TGTGCCAGCCTCGACAGAGCAAATGAAAAACTGTTTTTT	CASLDRANEKLFF
TRBV7-9	TRBJ1-6	NA	few	TGTGCCAGCAGCTTAGATCCCACTCCTAATTCACCCCTCCACTTT	CASSLDPTPNSPLHF
TRBV25-1	TRBJ1-2	NA	once	TGTGCCAGCAGTCGGGGGGTAAACTATGGCTATACCTTC	CASSRGVNYGYTF
TRBV6-1	TRBJ2-4	TRBD1	NA	TGTGCCAGCAGTGAATTGCCAGGGGGAGCCTTAGCCAAAAACATTCAGTACTTC	CASSELPGGALAKNIQYF
TRBV18	TRBJ2-7	NA	NA	TGTGCCAGCTCACCGGACTTTTCATTATACGAGCAGTACTTC	CASSPDFSLYEQYF
TRBV5-1	TRBJ2-2	TRBD1	NA	TGCGCCAGCAAGGGGGCGCCCAGCACCGGGGAGCTGTTTTTT	CASKGAPSTGELFF
TRBV6-4	TRBJ2-1	TRBD2	NA	TGTGCCAGCAGCCGGACTAGCGGGGGGTCGGATGAGCAGTTCTTC	CASSRTSGGSDEQFF
TRBV4-1	TRBJ1-2	NA	few	TGCGCCAGCAGCCAACGCGGTGGCTACACCTTC	CASSQRGGYTF
TRBV7-6	TRBJ2-1	TRBD2	NA	TGTGCCAGCAGCTTAGCGCTGGCGGGGGGCCTTACCTACAATGAGCAGTTCTTC	CASSLALAGGLTYNEQFF
TRBV9	TRBJ2-3	TRBD2	NA	TGTGCCAGCAGCGTAGGGAAAAGGACTAGCGGCCCTACTAGGACAGATACGCAGTATTTT	CASSVGKRTSGPTRTDTQYF
TRBV18	TRBJ1-2	NA	NA	TGTGCCAGCTCACCACCGCAGGGTCAGATGAGCGGCTACACCTTC	CASSPPQGQMSGYTF
TRBV30	TRBJ2-7	TRBD1	few	TGTGCCTGGAGACCCACAGGGGGCGTTCGGGAGCAGTACTTC	CAWRPTGGVREQYF
TRBV28	TRBJ2-5	NA	once	TGTGCCAGCAGTCACGGACAGAGCCGAAGAGAGACCCAGTACTTC	CASSHGQSRRETQYF
TRBV18	TRBJ1-5	NA	NA	TGTGCCAGCTCACATTCAGGGGCTAGCAATCAGCCCCAGCATTTT	CASSHSGASNQPQHF
TRBV7-9	TRBJ1-3	TRBD1	few	TGTGCCAGCAGCTTAGCGGGACAGCGCTCTGGAAACACCATATATTTT	CASSLAGQRSGNTIYF
TRBV28	TRBJ2-1	NA	NA	TGTGCCAGCAGTCCGAACACTAGAGCCTACAATGAGCAGTTCTTC	CASSPNTRAYNEQFF
TRBV28	TRBJ2-7	TRBD1	few	TGTGCCAGCAGTCCCGGGGGACAGGGTGACTACGAGCAGTACTTC	CASSPGGQGDYEQYF